Only a few counts were recorded for the clone carrying this TCR beta chain. Its antigen is currently unknown. With a much larger clone just one base away, this may be a read error. TCRbeta libraries were built with three rounds of nested PCR, modified from ARM-PCR. Each CDR3 protein is one row after TCRdb ran MiXCR on the multiplex PCR reads. The sample shows more than 85,000 distinct CDR3 sequences, 65% of them seen only once. Germline CDR1 MNHEY, CDR2 SVGAGI. Trimming at V came to 6 bases and at J to 7 bases, leaving 6 bases not matched to a gene. The CDR3 has 13 amino acids. The sample belongs to a study of tumor and adjacent non-tumor tissue in lung cancer. Study-wide context: On average, productive TCRbeta reads reached roughly 4 million per sample. General study findings and limits: Significantly higher TCR diversity was found in tumor than normal lung.

This sample's RNA came from whole unsorted tissue. Distant lung tissue was collected more than 3 cm away from the tumor edge. The clonotype was recovered from a man aged 25 to 45 with non-small cell lung cancer. This sequence joins TRBV6-5 and TRBJ2-1, with 7 nucleotides matching TRBD2. Sequencing was performed on distant non-tumor lung tissue. CDR3 nucleotides: TGTGCCAGCAGCGGGTCCGGGGGGAATGAGCAGTTCTTC. It is translated as CASSGSGGNEQFF.